The rows below give T cell receptor beta chains drawn from one sample of a study of cytomegalovirus exposure and HLA in healthy donors. This table comes from immunoSEQ multiplex PCR, and its TCRdb copy is limited to in-frame clones, with some not included. The table shows 85,000 to 100,000 clones, with about 83% occurring only once. Sequenced input: PBMCs. These receptors came from a female donor in good health and CMV-seropositive. The CDR3 runs from the conserved cysteine through the conserved F or W. Fields, in order: J gene, V gene, clone size, D gene, CDR3 protein, CDR3 DNA. A D gene is named only where the DNA matches it firmly. Rows may omit the clone size; those that give it use once, few, many or a size class.

j_gene: TRBJ2-1; v_gene: TRBV6-5; abundance: .; d_gene: TRBD1; CDR3aa: CASRGTGNNEQFF; CDR3nt: TGTGCCAGCAGGGGGACAGGGAACAATGAGCAGTTCTTC
j_gene: TRBJ1-6; v_gene: TRBV7-2; abundance: .; d_gene: TRBD1; CDR3aa: CASSVSGTGRTSPLHF; CDR3nt: TGTGCCAGCAGCGTATCCGGGACAGGGCGGACTTCACCCCTCCACTTT
j_gene: TRBJ2-5; v_gene: TRBV11-2; abundance: few; d_gene: .; CDR3aa: CASSSFEQEQETQYF; CDR3nt: TGTGCCAGCAGCTCATTCGAACAGGAGCAAGAGACCCAGTACTTC
j_gene: TRBJ1-1; v_gene: TRBV28; abundance: .; d_gene: .; CDR3aa: CASSTLKRNTEAFF; CDR3nt: TGTGCCAGCAGTACCCTTAAGAGGAACACTGAAGCTTTCTTT
j_gene: TRBJ2-3; v_gene: TRBV19; abundance: once; d_gene: TRBD1; CDR3aa: CASSTTGDLRDTQYF; CDR3nt: TGTGCCAGTAGCACGACAGGGGACCTCCGGGATACGCAGTATTTT
j_gene: TRBJ1-4; v_gene: TRBV19; abundance: .; d_gene: TRBD1; CDR3aa: CASSILGQGNEKLFF; CDR3nt: TGTGCCAGTAGTATTCTAGGACAGGGCAACGAAAAACTGTTTTTT
j_gene: TRBJ2-3; v_gene: TRBV28; abundance: .; d_gene: .; CDR3aa: CASSLGGTWGDTQYF; CDR3nt: TGTGCCAGCAGTTTAGGAGGGACGTGGGGGGATACGCAGTATTTT
j_gene: TRBJ2-7; v_gene: TRBV19; abundance: .; d_gene: TRBD1; CDR3aa: CASSPGTGQYF; CDR3nt: TGTGCCAGTAGTCCGGGGACAGGGCAGTACTTC
j_gene: TRBJ1-5; v_gene: TRBV19; abundance: .; d_gene: .; CDR3aa: CASSIGLSRNSNQPQHF; CDR3nt: TGTGCCAGTAGTATCGGGTTGAGCCGGAATAGCAATCAGCCCCAGCATTTT
j_gene: TRBJ1-2; v_gene: TRBV2; abundance: .; d_gene: .; CDR3aa: CASSDESSPSPYGYTF; CDR3nt: TGTGCCAGCAGTGATGAGTCTTCCCCGTCACCTTATGGCTACACCTTC
j_gene: TRBJ2-7; v_gene: TRBV10-3; abundance: .; d_gene: .; CDR3aa: CAISESREQYF; CDR3nt: TGTGCCATCAGTGAATCCAGGGAGCAGTACTTC
j_gene: TRBJ2-1; v_gene: TRBV19; abundance: .; d_gene: .; CDR3aa: CASSIAGSSYNEQFF; CDR3nt: TGTGCCAGTAGTATAGCGGGGAGCTCCTACAATGAGCAGTTCTTC
j_gene: TRBJ2-5; v_gene: TRBV7-9; abundance: .; d_gene: TRBD2; CDR3aa: CASSPTSGIQETQYF; CDR3nt: TGTGCCAGCAGCCCTACTAGCGGGATCCAAGAGACCCAGTACTTC
j_gene: TRBJ1-2; v_gene: TRBV5-1; abundance: few; d_gene: .; CDR3aa: CASSLGEYRGYTF; CDR3nt: TGCGCCAGCAGCTTGGGGGAGTACCGGGGCTACACCTTC
j_gene: TRBJ2-1; v_gene: TRBV7-8; abundance: .; d_gene: TRBD2; CDR3aa: CASSLTRPSGSGDEQFF; CDR3nt: TGTGCCAGCAGCTTAACTCGGCCTAGCGGGAGCGGCGATGAGCAGTTCTTC
j_gene: TRBJ2-5; v_gene: TRBV7-6; abundance: .; d_gene: .; CDR3aa: CASSLVTGRQTQYF; CDR3nt: TGTGCCAGCAGCTTAGTCACAGGGCGACAGACCCAGTACTTC
j_gene: TRBJ1-6; v_gene: TRBV2; abundance: .; d_gene: .; CDR3aa: CASSAGSYNSPLHF; CDR3nt: TGTGCCAGCAGTGCAGGATCCTATAATTCACCCCTCCACTTT
j_gene: TRBJ1-2; v_gene: TRBV25-1; abundance: .; d_gene: .; CDR3aa: CASSEGAYGYTF; CDR3nt: TGTGCCAGCAGTGAAGGGGCCTATGGCTACACCTTC
j_gene: TRBJ2-7; v_gene: TRBV2; abundance: .; d_gene: .; CDR3aa: CASRDDKYEQYF; CDR3nt: TGTGCCAGCAGGGATGACAAATACGAGCAGTACTTC
j_gene: TRBJ2-3; v_gene: TRBV4-1; abundance: .; d_gene: .; CDR3aa: CASSQDQDSWPTDTQYF; CDR3nt: TGCGCCAGCAGCCAAGATCAGGACTCATGGCCCACAGATACGCAGTATTTT
j_gene: TRBJ1-5; v_gene: TRBV7-9; abundance: .; d_gene: .; CDR3aa: CASSQDNSNQPQHF; CDR3nt: TGTGCCAGCAGCCAGGATAATAGCAATCAGCCCCAGCATTTT
j_gene: TRBJ1-5; v_gene: TRBV6-6; abundance: .; d_gene: .; CDR3aa: CASSHDLNNQPQHF; CDR3nt: TGTGCCAGCAGTCACGACTTGAACAATCAGCCCCAGCATTTT
j_gene: TRBJ2-1; v_gene: TRBV28; abundance: .; d_gene: .; CDR3aa: CASTRTVTLYNEQFF; CDR3nt: TGTGCCAGCACCCGAACAGTGACCCTTTACAATGAGCAGTTCTTC
j_gene: TRBJ2-2; v_gene: TRBV5-1; abundance: few; d_gene: .; CDR3aa: CASSLGTGRGNTGELFF; CDR3nt: TGCGCCAGCAGCTTGGGGACGGGGAGAGGGAACACCGGGGAGCTGTTTTTT
j_gene: TRBJ2-3; v_gene: TRBV5-1; abundance: .; d_gene: .; CDR3aa: CASSSGQGGETSTDTQYF; CDR3nt: TGCGCCAGCAGCTCCGGACAGGGAGGGGAAACTAGCACAGATACGCAGTATTTT
j_gene: TRBJ2-7; v_gene: TRBV11-2; abundance: .; d_gene: TRBD2; CDR3aa: CASSSGLAAAYEQYF; CDR3nt: TGTGCCAGCAGCTCAGGACTAGCCGCGGCCTACGAGCAGTACTTC
j_gene: TRBJ1-1; v_gene: TRBV11-3; abundance: once; d_gene: .; CDR3aa: CASSLGAGMNTEAFF; CDR3nt: TGTGCCAGCAGCTTAGGGGCTGGAATGAACACTGAAGCTTTCTTT
j_gene: TRBJ2-3; v_gene: TRBV25-1; abundance: .; d_gene: TRBD1; CDR3aa: CASSEWTGTIRYTDTQYF; CDR3nt: TGTGCCAGCAGTGAATGGACAGGGACCATCAGGTACACAGATACGCAGTATTTT
j_gene: TRBJ2-1; v_gene: TRBV5-1; abundance: .; d_gene: TRBD2; CDR3aa: CASSYQGTSSYNEQFF; CDR3nt: TGCGCCAGCAGCTATCAAGGGACTAGCTCCTACAATGAGCAGTTCTTC
j_gene: TRBJ2-7; v_gene: TRBV4-2; abundance: once; d_gene: TRBD1; CDR3aa: CASSQEDRGGHEQYF; CDR3nt: TGTGCCAGCAGCCAAGAGGACAGGGGCGGCCACGAGCAGTACTTC
j_gene: TRBJ1-3; v_gene: TRBV7-3; abundance: .; d_gene: .; CDR3aa: CASSLTGSGNTIYF; CDR3nt: TGTGCCAGCAGCTTAACCGGGTCTGGAAACACCATATATTTT
j_gene: TRBJ2-3; v_gene: TRBV15; abundance: .; d_gene: TRBD2; CDR3aa: CATSRDPRVGTTGTDTQYF; CDR3nt: TGTGCCACCAGCAGAGATCCCCGGGTTGGGACTACCGGCACAGATACGCAGTATTTT
j_gene: TRBJ2-3; v_gene: TRBV5-1; abundance: .; d_gene: TRBD2; CDR3aa: CASSTLAGGSTDTQYF; CDR3nt: TGCGCCAGCAGCACCTTAGCGGGGGGAAGCACAGATACGCAGTATTTT
j_gene: TRBJ2-1; v_gene: TRBV21-1; abundance: .; d_gene: .; CDR3aa: CASNLGTRGTYNEQFF; CDR3nt: TGTGCCAGCAACCTTGGGACTAGAGGCACCTACAATGAGCAGTTCTTC
j_gene: TRBJ2-7; v_gene: TRBV15; abundance: few; d_gene: .; CDR3aa: CATSRDRSYEQYF; CDR3nt: TGTGCCACCAGCAGAGACCGCTCCTACGAGCAGTACTTC
j_gene: TRBJ2-3; v_gene: TRBV5-1; abundance: .; d_gene: TRBD2; CDR3aa: CASSPETSGHTDTQYF; CDR3nt: TGCGCCAGCAGCCCGGAGACTAGCGGACACACAGATACGCAGTATTTT
j_gene: TRBJ2-7; v_gene: TRBV7-8; abundance: .; d_gene: TRBD1; CDR3aa: CASSFVFEGTGAEQYF; CDR3nt: TGTGCCAGCAGCTTCGTTTTTGAGGGGACAGGGGCCGAGCAGTACTTC
j_gene: TRBJ2-5; v_gene: TRBV6-1; abundance: .; d_gene: TRBD1; CDR3aa: CASSARGLGLQETQYF; CDR3nt: TGTGCCAGCAGTGCCAGGGGGTTGGGGTTGCAAGAGACCCAGTACTTC
j_gene: TRBJ1-1; v_gene: TRBV7-9; abundance: .; d_gene: .; CDR3aa: CASSLSGEAFF; CDR3nt: TGTGCCAGCAGCTTAAGCGGGGAAGCTTTCTTT
j_gene: TRBJ2-1; v_gene: TRBV6-5; abundance: .; d_gene: .; CDR3aa: CASSYSKATQQFF; CDR3nt: TGTGCCAGCAGTTACTCGAAGGCGACACAGCAGTTCTTC
j_gene: TRBJ2-7; v_gene: TRBV28; abundance: .; d_gene: .; CDR3aa: CASSGTPGQRYEQYF; CDR3nt: TGTGCCAGCAGTGGGACCCCGGGACAACGATACGAGCAGTACTTC
j_gene: TRBJ1-2; v_gene: TRBV2; abundance: .; d_gene: TRBD1; CDR3aa: CASRGTANYGYTF; CDR3nt: TGTGCCAGCAGAGGGACAGCTAACTATGGCTACACCTTC
j_gene: TRBJ2-2; v_gene: TRBV10-1; abundance: .; d_gene: TRBD2; CDR3aa: CASSASGDTGELFF; CDR3nt: TGCGCCAGCAGTGCCAGCGGGGACACCGGGGAGCTGTTTTTT
j_gene: TRBJ1-1; v_gene: TRBV7-8; abundance: .; d_gene: .; CDR3aa: CASSLQRTQADTEAFF; CDR3nt: TGTGCCAGCAGCTTACAGAGGACACAGGCGGACACTGAAGCTTTCTTT
j_gene: TRBJ1-2; v_gene: TRBV5-1; abundance: .; d_gene: .; CDR3aa: CASSLGGAGGYTF; CDR3nt: TGCGCCAGCAGCTTGGGCGGGGCGGGCGGCTACACCTTC
j_gene: TRBJ2-7; v_gene: TRBV7-2; abundance: few; d_gene: TRBD1; CDR3aa: CASSSPGQGLYEQYF; CDR3nt: TGTGCCAGCAGCTCCCCGGGACAGGGCCTCTACGAGCAGTACTTC
j_gene: TRBJ2-2; v_gene: TRBV7-9; abundance: .; d_gene: TRBD2; CDR3aa: CASSPRTSGRSGELFF; CDR3nt: TGTGCCAGCAGCCCGAGGACTAGCGGGAGGTCCGGGGAGCTGTTTTTT
j_gene: TRBJ2-2; v_gene: TRBV5-6; abundance: .; d_gene: .; CDR3aa: CASSLGGNTGELFF; CDR3nt: TGTGCCAGCAGCCTCGGGGGTAACACCGGGGAGCTGTTTTTT
j_gene: TRBJ1-2; v_gene: TRBV6-1; abundance: .; d_gene: .; CDR3aa: CASSATQANYGYTF; CDR3nt: TGTGCCAGCAGTGCTACACAGGCAAACTATGGCTACACCTTC
j_gene: TRBJ2-7; v_gene: TRBV28; abundance: .; d_gene: TRBD2; CDR3aa: CASSTREGRNEQYF; CDR3nt: TGTGCCAGCAGTACCCGGGAGGGCCGAAACGAGCAGTACTTC
j_gene: TRBJ1-5; v_gene: TRBV28; abundance: .; d_gene: TRBD1; CDR3aa: CASVGTGEHQPQHF; CDR3nt: TGTGCCAGCGTTGGGACAGGGGAGCATCAGCCCCAGCATTTT
j_gene: TRBJ2-7; v_gene: TRBV9; abundance: .; d_gene: .; CDR3aa: CASSVGVAPSSYEQYF; CDR3nt: TGTGCCAGCAGCGTAGGGGTAGCGCCCAGCTCCTACGAGCAGTACTTC
j_gene: TRBJ1-4; v_gene: TRBV7-2; abundance: .; d_gene: TRBD1; CDR3aa: CASSTRTGDGEKLFF; CDR3nt: TGTGCCAGCAGTACCCGGACAGGGGATGGTGAAAAACTGTTTTTT
j_gene: TRBJ1-5; v_gene: TRBV5-6; abundance: few; d_gene: .; CDR3aa: CASTTFRSNQPQHF; CDR3nt: TGTGCCAGCACCACGTTTCGGAGCAATCAGCCCCAGCATTTT
j_gene: TRBJ2-7; v_gene: TRBV4-1; abundance: .; d_gene: .; CDR3aa: CASSQVYGYEQYF; CDR3nt: TGCGCCAGCAGCCAAGTGTACGGCTACGAGCAGTACTTC